This T cell receptor (beta chain) was documented in a study of OX40 agonist ivuxolimab in advanced cancers. The germline V gene encodes CDR1 MNHNS and CDR2 SASEGT. V was pared by 2 bases and J by 6 bases, with 7 bases between. The CDR3 is 13 residues long. Profiled with immunoSEQ multiplex PCR; TCRdb holds only in-frame clones, not every one. The sample has 65,000 to 70,000 clones; 90% are singletons. This TCR was recovered from an adult with an advanced solid tumor such as melanoma, head and neck, liver or kidney cancer. V is TRBV6-1 and J is TRBJ1-4; D gene unclear. The source material was CD4+ or CD8+ T cells sorted from blood, sampled in a trial of the OX40 agonist ivuxolimab. DNA of the CDR3: TGTGCCAGCAGTGAAAGGGATGATGAAAAACTGTTTTTT. Protein product: CASSERDDEKLFF.